This T cell receptor (beta chain) originates from a study of blood T cell repertoires in COVID-19. CDR3 length equals 16 residues. V gave up 1 base and J gave up 2 bases, with 12 bases separating them. Germline V lookup: CDR1 KGHSH, CDR2 LQKENI. The table came from immunoSEQ multiplex PCR; TCRdb's copy has only in-frame clones and leaves some out. This table holds roughly 100,000 clones, roughly 88% found once. V is TRBV18 and J is TRBJ1-5; tentative D call: TRBD1 (5 bases). The sample comprised peripheral blood. This clonotype was sampled from a man aged 45-65 years with COVID-19, enrolled during active disease. The CDR3 DNA reads TGTGCCAGCTCACCACTACAGGCTCAGGGCAATCAGCCCCAGCATTTT. It yields the protein CASSPLQAQGNQPQHF.